This TCR beta chain was obtained from a study of blood T cell repertoires in COVID-19 (dated by TCRdb to between 2020 and 2021). Concerning the study at large: Samples covering the acute and convalescent phases of COVID-19 were provided by collaborators in the United States, Italy and Spain. Samples came from the ongoing ImmuneRACE study (first 160 participants) plus 1,254 subjects from 6 global collaborators. The repertoires were released in a freely available public database meant as a resource for research on the immune response to SARS-CoV-2. HLA class I and class II types, where available, came from metadata supplied by the sample provider rather than from assay-based typing. The dataset comprised deeply sampled blood TCRbeta repertoires from subjects exposed to, actively infected with, or recovered from COVID-19. The material from the prospective study consisted of cDNA or gDNA derived from T cells, B-cell-depleted T cells, or PBMCs. A de-identified subject ID, COVID-19 status, age in years and sex were almost always included in the sample metadata.

The germline V gene sets CDR1 to MGHRA and CDR2 to YSYEKL. V is reduced by 1 base and J by 3 bases, leaving a spacing of 18 bases between them. From its cysteine to its phenylalanine, the CDR3 spans 17 amino acids. CDR3 DNA is the only sequence kept; it has 51 bases, read in frame from the first base. The immunoSEQ Assay, a bias-controlled multiplex PCR, was used to amplify TCRbeta CDR3 regions from genomic DNA. On the authors' methods: Within the assay, amplification of reference gene primers was used to estimate how many nucleated cells each sample contained. To quantify the absolute abundance of each unique TCRbeta CDR3 rearrangement, sequence reads were collapsed and filtered. Productive Simpson clonality was computed per sample as the square root of Simpson's diversity index over productive rearrangements. The clones in this table, taken by TCRdb from immuneACCESS, are in-frame only. Not every clone is retained; where verified, under half of the shortfall comes from an unresolved V gene, and the cause of the rest is unknown. V and J calls and clone size come straight from that table; D and trimming were deduced from the DNA. This sample is represented by about 110,000 clones; 88% of them were singletons. The ten largest make up 2% to 3% of the sample.

This clone was counted a single time. Which antigen it targets is not known. Base quality data are lacking; no much larger clone is found one base away. Collaborating institutions collected whole blood in K2EDTA tubes following their own protocols. For TCRbeta analysis, collaborator samples were shipped as frozen whole blood, as isolated PBMCs, or as DNA extracted from either sample type. What the authors observed across the whole study: The amount of clinical and demographic metadata varied by source and participant and was provided uncurated.

The source is a human donor in a cohort sampled during active COVID-19. Source material: peripheral blood. The V and J segments used are TRBV4-1 and TRBJ1-1; possibly the D gene is TRBD1, per 5 matching bases. CDR3 loop: CASSQGHGGRGHTEAFF. The bases read TGCGCCAGCAGCCAAGGCCACGGGGGAAGGGGCCACACTGAAGCTTTCTTT.